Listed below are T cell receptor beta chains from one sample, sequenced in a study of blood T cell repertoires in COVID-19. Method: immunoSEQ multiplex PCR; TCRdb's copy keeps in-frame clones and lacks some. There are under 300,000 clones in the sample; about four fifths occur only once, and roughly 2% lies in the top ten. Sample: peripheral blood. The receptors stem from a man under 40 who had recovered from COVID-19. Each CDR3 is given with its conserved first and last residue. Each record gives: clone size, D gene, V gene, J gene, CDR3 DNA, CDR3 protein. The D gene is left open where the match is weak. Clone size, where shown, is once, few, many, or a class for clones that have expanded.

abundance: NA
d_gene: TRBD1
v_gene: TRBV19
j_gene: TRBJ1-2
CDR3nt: TGTGCCAGTAGTCCGACAGGGGGATATGGCTACACCTTC
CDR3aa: CASSPTGGYGYTF

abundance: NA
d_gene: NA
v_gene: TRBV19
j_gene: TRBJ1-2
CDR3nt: TGTGCCAGTAGTATAGCTTACTTGCGGGGGCCGGGTGATGGCTATGGCTACACCTTC
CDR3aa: CASSIAYLRGPGDGYGYTF

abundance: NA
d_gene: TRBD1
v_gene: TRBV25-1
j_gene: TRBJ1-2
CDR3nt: TGTGCCAGCAGTGACAACCCGGGACAGGGGAACTATGGCTACACCTTC
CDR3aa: CASSDNPGQGNYGYTF

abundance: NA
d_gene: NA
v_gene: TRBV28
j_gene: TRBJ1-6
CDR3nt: TGTGCCAGCAGCCTCCTCGGGGGAGATTCACCCCTCCACTTT
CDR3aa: CASSLLGGDSPLHF

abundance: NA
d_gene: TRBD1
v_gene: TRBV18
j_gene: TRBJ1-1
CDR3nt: TGTGCCAGCTCACCGGGACAGGCCGCGGGGGGGGCTGAAGCTTTCTTT
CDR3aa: CASSPGQAAGGAEAFF

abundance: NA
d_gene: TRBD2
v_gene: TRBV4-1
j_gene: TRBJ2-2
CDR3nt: TGCGCCAGCAGCCAAGCGAAGCGGGGGGAGAACACCGGGGAGCTGTTTTTT
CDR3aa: CASSQAKRGENTGELFF

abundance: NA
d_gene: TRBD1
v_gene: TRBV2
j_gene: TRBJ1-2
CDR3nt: TGTGCCAGCAGGCCCCAGGGACAGGGGGCAGGGGGCTACACCTTC
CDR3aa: CASRPQGQGAGGYTF

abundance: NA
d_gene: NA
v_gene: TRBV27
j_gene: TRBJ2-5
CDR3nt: TGTGCCAGCAGGGCAGGGGTGGAGACCCAGTACTTC
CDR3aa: CASRAGVETQYF

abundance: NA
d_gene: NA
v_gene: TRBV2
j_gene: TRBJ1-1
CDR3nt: TGTGCCAGCAGTGCGCGGACGGGGGGCACTGAAGCTTTCTTT
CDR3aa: CASSARTGGTEAFF

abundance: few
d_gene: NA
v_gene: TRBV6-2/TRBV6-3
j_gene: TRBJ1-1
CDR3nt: TGTGCCAGCAGTCCCCCAGACAGGCTCCCCACTGAAGCTTTCTTT
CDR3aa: CASSPPDRLPTEAFF

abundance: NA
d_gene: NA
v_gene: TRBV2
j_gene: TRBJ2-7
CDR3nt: TGTGCCAGCGTGAGGACTTCCAACTACGAGCAGTACTTC
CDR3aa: CASVRTSNYEQYF

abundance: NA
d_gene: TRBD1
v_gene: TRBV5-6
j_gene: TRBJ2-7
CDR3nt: TGTGCCAGCAGCTTGCAGGGGGATTTATACTTC
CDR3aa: CASSLQGDLYF

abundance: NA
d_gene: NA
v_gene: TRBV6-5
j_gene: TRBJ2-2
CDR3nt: TGTGCCAGCAGTAGAGGGGGGGCCAACACCGGGGAGCTGTTTTTT
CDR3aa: CASSRGGANTGELFF

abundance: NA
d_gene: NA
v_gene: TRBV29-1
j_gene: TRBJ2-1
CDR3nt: TGCAGCGTTGTGAGCCTCTACTCCTACAATGAGCAGTTCTTC
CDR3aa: CSVVSLYSYNEQFF

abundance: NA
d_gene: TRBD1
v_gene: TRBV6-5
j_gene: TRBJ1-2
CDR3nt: TGTGCCAGCACCCGGGACAGGGATAACTATGGCTACACCTTC
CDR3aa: CASTRDRDNYGYTF

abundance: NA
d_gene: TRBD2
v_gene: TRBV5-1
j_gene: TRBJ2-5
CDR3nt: TGCGCCAGCAGGCCCCTCGGGGGGGTCCAAGAGACCCAGTACTTC
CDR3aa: CASRPLGGVQETQYF

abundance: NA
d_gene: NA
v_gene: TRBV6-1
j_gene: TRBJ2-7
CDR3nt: TGTGCCAGCAGTTCGAGGCAGGGTTTCTCCTACGAGCAGTACTTC
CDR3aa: CASSSRQGFSYEQYF

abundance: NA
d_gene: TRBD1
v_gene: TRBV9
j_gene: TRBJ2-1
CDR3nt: TGTGCCAGCAGCGTCGATCCCACTCCCGGGACAGCCCAACCGGAGCAGTTCTTC
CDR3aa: CASSVDPTPGTAQPEQFF

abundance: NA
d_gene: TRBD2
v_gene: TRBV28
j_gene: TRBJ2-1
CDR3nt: TGTGCCAGCAGTGCAACTAGCGGGGGGAATGAGCAGTTCTTC
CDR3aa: CASSATSGGNEQFF

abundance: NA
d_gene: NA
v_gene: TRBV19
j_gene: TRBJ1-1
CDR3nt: TGTGCCAGTTCTAGACCTTGGGACACTGAAGCTTTCTTT
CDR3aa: CASSRPWDTEAFF

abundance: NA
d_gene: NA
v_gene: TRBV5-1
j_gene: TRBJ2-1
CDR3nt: TGCGCCAGCAGCTTGGCCGAGGGGGATGAGCAGTTCTTC
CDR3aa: CASSLAEGDEQFF

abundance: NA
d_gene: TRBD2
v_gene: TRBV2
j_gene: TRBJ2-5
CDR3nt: TGTGCCAGCAGTGAATCTACGCTAGCGGGGGGAGAGACCCAGTACTTC
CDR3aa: CASSESTLAGGETQYF

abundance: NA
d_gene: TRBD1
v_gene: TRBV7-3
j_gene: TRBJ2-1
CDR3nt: TGTGCCAGCAGCCCACGAGGGACAGGGGGGGTTGATGAGCAGTTCTTC
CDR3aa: CASSPRGTGGVDEQFF

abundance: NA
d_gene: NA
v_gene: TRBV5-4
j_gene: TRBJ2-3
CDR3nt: TGTGCCAGCAGACCTCGGGGGGCTGGTGGCACAGATACGCAGTATTTT
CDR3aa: CASRPRGAGGTDTQYF

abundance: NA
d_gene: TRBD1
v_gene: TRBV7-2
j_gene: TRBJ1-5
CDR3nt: TGTGCCAGCACCGAGACAGGGAGCCAGCCCCAGCATTTT
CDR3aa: CASTETGSQPQHF

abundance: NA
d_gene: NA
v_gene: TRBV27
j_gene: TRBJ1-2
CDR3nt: TGTGCCAGCAGTCCGCGAGAGGAGCTTGACTATGGCTACACCTTC
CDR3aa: CASSPREELDYGYTF

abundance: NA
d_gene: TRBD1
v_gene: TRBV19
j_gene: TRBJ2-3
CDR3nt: TGTGCCAGTAGTAGGAGTGGGACAGTTCGAGATACGCAGTATTTT
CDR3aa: CASSRSGTVRDTQYF

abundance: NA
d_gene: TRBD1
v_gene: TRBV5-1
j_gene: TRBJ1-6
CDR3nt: TGCACCAGCAGCTTATCACCGGGACAGGATTATTCACCCCTCCACTTT
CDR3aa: CTSSLSPGQDYSPLHF

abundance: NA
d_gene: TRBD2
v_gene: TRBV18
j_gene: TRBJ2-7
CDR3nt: TGTGCCAGCTCACCACCTAGCGGGGGCCTAAGCTCCTACGAGCAGTACTTC
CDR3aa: CASSPPSGGLSSYEQYF

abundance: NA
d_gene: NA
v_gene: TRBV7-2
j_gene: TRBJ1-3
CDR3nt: TGTGCCAGCAGCTTATCAGGCGGAAACACCATATATTTT
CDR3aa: CASSLSGGNTIYF

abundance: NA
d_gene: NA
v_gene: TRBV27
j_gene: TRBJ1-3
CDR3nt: TGTGCCAGCAGTATCCAACAGCCCAGCTCTGGAAACACCATATATTTT
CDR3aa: CASSIQQPSSGNTIYF

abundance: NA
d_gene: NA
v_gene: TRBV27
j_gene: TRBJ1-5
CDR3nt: TGTGCCAGCAGTTTAGGGCAGGGCAATCAGCCCCAGCATTTT
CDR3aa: CASSLGQGNQPQHF

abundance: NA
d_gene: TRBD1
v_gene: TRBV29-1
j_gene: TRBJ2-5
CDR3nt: TGCAGCGTTGATCGTCTTGGACAGGAGAAAGAGACCCAGTACTTC
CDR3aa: CSVDRLGQEKETQYF

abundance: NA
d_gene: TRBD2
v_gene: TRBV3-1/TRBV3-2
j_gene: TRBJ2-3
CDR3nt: TGTGCCAGCAGTAGCGGGGGGAGCACAGATACGCAGTATTTT
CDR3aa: CASSSGGSTDTQYF

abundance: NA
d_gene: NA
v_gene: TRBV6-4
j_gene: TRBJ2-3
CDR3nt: TGTGCCAGCAGTGCTGGCACAGATACGCAGTATTTT
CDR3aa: CASSAGTDTQYF

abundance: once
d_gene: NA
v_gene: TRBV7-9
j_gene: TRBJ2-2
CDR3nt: TGTGCCAGCAGCCTTCCAACTGAGAGGCTATTAAACACCGGGGAGCTGTTTTTT
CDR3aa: CASSLPTERLLNTGELFF

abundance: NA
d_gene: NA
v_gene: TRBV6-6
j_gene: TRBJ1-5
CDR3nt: TGTGCCAGCAGTTTCCTCGTAGATAGCAATCAGCCCCAGCATTTT
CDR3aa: CASSFLVDSNQPQHF